The 18 T cell receptor beta chains given below trace back to one sample, sequenced in a study of blood T cell repertoires in COVID-19 (dated by TCRdb to 2018 to 2021). The library was generated by the immunoSEQ multiplex PCR assay. TCRdb took over this immuneACCESS table, retaining in-frame rearrangements with V and J assigned. Such tables are incomplete; in checked studies, under half of the missing clones stem from an unresolved V gene, and the remainder is unexplained. In all, the sample holds 200,000 to 300,000 clones, and about 89% of those were seen once. The ten largest clones take up roughly 4% of the sample. The sample taken for sequencing was PBMCs or T cells enriched from blood (not recorded which). Source of these receptors: a woman in her 30s who had recovered from COVID-19.

The V and J genes are TRBV4-1 and TRBJ1-3; the D is unclear. The CDR3 has 16 residues. Germline V lookup: CDR1 MGHRA, CDR2 YSYEKL. Trimming cost V 0 bases and J 2 bases, with 11 bases left between them. CDR3 region: CASSQEVTPTGNTIYF. The CDR3 DNA sequence: TGCGCCAGCAGCCAAGAGGTGACACCGACTGGAAACACCATATATTTT.

The CDR3 spells CASSLGGWGLSGEQYF. CDR3 in DNA: TGTGCCAGCAGTCTTGGGGGTTGGGGGCTTTCCGGCGAGCAGTACTTC. J is TRBJ2-7 and V is TRBV27; maybe TRBD1 (6 bases). The CDR3 contains 16 residues. Trimming pared 5 bases from V and 6 bases from J, leaving 23 bases between. Germline V CDR1 and CDR2: MNHEY, SMNVEV (reference sequence).

This chain links TRBV10-3 with TRBJ2-6, with TRBD1 identical over 9 bases. The CDR3 is 17 amino acids. Germline V CDR1 and CDR2: ENHRY, SYGVKD. V was clipped by 10 bases and J by 0 bases; unmatched bases: 10. The CDR3 nucleotides are TGTGCCACATCTCCGGGACAGGGAGCCTCTGGGGCCAACGTCCTGACTTTC. The encoded protein is CATSPGQGASGANVLTF.

V is TRBV7-2 and J is TRBJ2-2; 7 bases map to TRBD2. With V trimmed by 4 bases and J by 6 bases, 8 bases remained unmatched. The CDR3 totals 15 residues. From germline, CDR1 is SGHTA and CDR2 FQGNSA. The CDR3 DNA follows: TGTGCCAGCAGCTCTTGGACTAGTTCAGCCGGGGAGCTGTTTTTT. It codes for CASSSWTSSAGELFF.

This clone has a single count. This sequence joins TRBV10-3 and TRBJ2-5, with 7 bases lining up with TRBD2. Germline loops: CDR1 ENHRY, CDR2 SYGVKD. V shed 6 bases and J 3 bases; nucleotides not matched to a gene: 7. The CDR3 extends over 14 amino acids. CDR3 DNA sequence: TGTGCCATCAGCCGGGGGAGGGGAGAAGAGACCCAGTACTTC. As protein: CAISRGRGEETQYF.

The gene calls are TRBV27 and TRBJ2-1, with 8 bases matching TRBD2. The V and J ends lost 7 bases and 8 bases, in that order; junction bases with no gene match: 16. The CDR3 totals 16 residues. Germline lookup yields CDR1 MNHEY and CDR2 SMNVEV (reference sequence). This chain's CDR3 is CASTSPSAGGYHEQFF. CDR3 DNA sequence: TGTGCCAGCACTTCTCCCTCGGCGGGAGGTTACCATGAGCAGTTCTTC.

This chain uses TRBV7-6 with TRBJ1-5; maybe TRBD1 (6 bases). Trimming shortened V by 1 base and J by 5 bases, and 9 bases separated the two germline ends. This CDR3 spans 14 amino acids. CDR1 is SGHVS and CDR2 is FNYEAQ in the germline V gene. The CDR3 sequence is CASSLVGGDQPQHF. As DNA, the CDR3 is TGTGCCAGCAGCTTAGTAGGGGGGGATCAGCCCCAGCATTTT.

The J gene is TRBJ2-1, the V gene TRBV30, with D perhaps TRBD1 (6 bases). This CDR3 spans 13 amino acids. Trimming shortened V by 0 bases and J by 13 bases, and 16 bases separated the two germline ends. CDR1 GTSNPN and CDR2 SVGIG come from the germline V gene (reference sequence). The CDR3 DNA is TGTGCCTGGAGTGTTCTCACCCCGGGACACCAGTTCTTC. It translates to CAWSVLTPGHQFF.

The CDR3 nucleotides are TGTGCCAGCAGCTTATTACCCGGGACAGGGGGCAATGAGCAGTTCTTC. Amino acid sequence: CASSLLPGTGGNEQFF. The chain uses TRBV7-8 and TRBJ2-1; 11 nucleotides match TRBD1. The trim removed 2 bases at V and 6 bases at J, leaving 6 bases unmatched. The CDR3 contains 16 residues. Germline-derived CDR1 and CDR2 are SGHVS and FQNEAQ.

The chain recombines TRBV18 with TRBJ1-3, with a tentative D call TRBD1 (5 bases). From germline, CDR1 is KGHSH and CDR2 LQKENI. The V gene lost 2 bases and the J gene lost 3 bases, with 14 bases spanning the gap. The CDR3 spans 16 residues. Here the CDR3 reads CASSPAGALDGNTIYF. CDR3 DNA sequence: TGTGCCAGCTCACCAGCTGGGGCACTGGATGGAAACACCATATATTTT.

V and J are TRBV19 and TRBJ2-7, with D possibly being TRBD1 (5 bases). Trimming took off 4 bases at V and 3 bases at J, with 19 bases between the two ends. Per the germline V gene, CDR1 is LNHDA and CDR2 is SQIVND (reference sequence). The CDR3 is made up of 16 amino acids. As DNA, the CDR3 is TGTGCCAGTAGTAAAGGGTGGTCGAGACAGTACTACGAGCAGTACTTC. It specifies CASSKGWSRQYYEQYF.

The chain uses TRBV30 and TRBJ1-1, with TRBD1 matching over 7 bases. V shed 2 bases and J 5 bases; nucleotides not matched to a gene: 11. Germline CDR1 GTSNPN, CDR2 SVGIG (reference sequence). This CDR3 contains 15 residues. The CDR3 DNA is TGTGCCTGGAGTCCGACAGGGCATAGATGGACTGAAGCTTTCTTT. Amino acids: CAWSPTGHRWTEAFF.

V gene TRBV19 combines with J gene TRBJ2-5, with 10 positions matching TRBD1. Germline CDR1 reads LNHDA; CDR2 reads SQIVND (reference sequence). The CDR3 contains 14 residues. The V gene end was trimmed by 9 bases and the J gene end by 5 bases; junction bases not matched to a gene: 9. The CDR3: CASLDRGRDETQYF. CDR3 bases: TGTGCCAGCCTCGACAGGGGGCGGGATGAGACCCAGTACTTC. The complete variable domain, with remaining parts taken from reference TRBV19 and TRBJ2-5, reads DGGITQSPKYLFRKEGQNVTLSCEQNLNHDAMYWYRQDPGQGLRLIYYSQIVNDFQKGDIAEGYSVSREKKESFPLTVTSAQKNPTAFYLCASLDRGRDETQYFGPGTRLLVL.

The chain links TRBV3-1 (or the pseudogene TRBV3-2) to TRBJ2-1; 8 bases agree with TRBD1. The CDR3 is 15 residues long. Trimming took 5 bases from V and 5 from J; bases not matched to a gene: 8. The germline CDR1 and CDR2 sequences are LGHDT and YNNKEL (reference sequence). In DNA, the CDR3 is TGTGCCAGCAGCTCAATCGGACAGGGAAACAATGAGCAGTTCTTC. This encodes CASSSIGQGNNEQFF.

V and J are TRBV10-3 and TRBJ2-1, with 14 bases aligning to TRBD2. V lost 10 bases, J lost 6 bases, and 11 bases stayed unmatched. The CDR3 runs 16 residues. Germline V gives CDR1 ENHRY, CDR2 SYGVKD. The CDR3 region is CATLPATSGRVNEQFF. CDR3 in DNA: TGTGCCACCTTACCCGCGACTAGCGGGAGGGTCAATGAGCAGTTCTTC.

V and J are TRBV19 and TRBJ1-2; 11 nucleotides agree with TRBD1. The ends lost 7 bases at V and 6 bases at J; junction bases unmatched: 7. CDR3 length equals 14 residues. Germline CDR1 and CDR2: LNHDA and SQIVND (reference sequence). In DNA form, the CDR3 reads TGTGCCAGTAACCCCGGGACAGGGGGTCATGGCTACACCTTC. This codes for CASNPGTGGHGYTF.

The V gene is TRBV10-3, the J gene TRBJ2-2, with TRBD1 matching over 8 bases. The germline CDR1 and CDR2 sequences are ENHRY and SYGVKD. CDR3 size: 16 residues. V gave up 2 bases and J gave up 6 bases; unmatched junction bases: 8. Written as DNA, the CDR3 is TGTGCCATCAGTGAGACTGGTCAGGGGGCCCCCGGGGAGCTGTTTTTT. Its protein is CAISETGQGAPGELFF.

The chain is built from TRBV19 and TRBJ2-1, with 7 bases matching TRBD2. V lost 6 bases, J lost 7 bases, and 9 bases stayed unmatched. The CDR3 is 14 amino acids. Germline values: CDR1 LNHDA, CDR2 SQIVND (reference sequence). In nucleotides, the CDR3 is TGTGCCAGTAGCCCTCTAGCGGCGGGGAATGAGCAGTTCTTC. It specifies CASSPLAAGNEQFF. Variable domain in full (rest from reference TRBV19 and TRBJ2-1): DGGITQSPKYLFRKEGQNVTLSCEQNLNHDAMYWYRQDPGQGLRLIYYSQIVNDFQKGDIAEGYSVSREKKESFPLTVTSAQKNPTAFYLCASSPLAAGNEQFFGPGTRLTVL.